This TCR beta chain was retrieved from a study of T-cell memory formation after mild COVID-19. A 5'RACE reaction primed in the constant segment made cDNA libraries of TCR alpha and TCR beta, and these carried sample barcodes and UMIs. Via MiXCR, TCRdb re-called the 5' RACE reads, giving one row per CDR3 protein. The sample yields hundreds of thousands of distinct CDR3 sequences, around 15% seen once. This CDR3 is built from 15 residues. Trimming took 4 bases from V and 1 from J, leaving 14 bases between them. Germline CDR1 SGHRS, CDR2 YFSETQ. This TCR was sampled from an adult woman who had mild COVID-19 (a few samples of this study predate the infection). Cell type and time point are not known. The specimen sequenced was PBMCs or a T cell subset sorted from them (not recorded which). The chain couples TRBV5-1 to TRBJ2-5; TRBD1 might be the D (6 bases). The DNA of the CDR3 is TGCGCCAGCAGCATAACCGGACAGCTCCAAGAGACCCAGTACTTC. This encodes CASSITGQLQETQYF.